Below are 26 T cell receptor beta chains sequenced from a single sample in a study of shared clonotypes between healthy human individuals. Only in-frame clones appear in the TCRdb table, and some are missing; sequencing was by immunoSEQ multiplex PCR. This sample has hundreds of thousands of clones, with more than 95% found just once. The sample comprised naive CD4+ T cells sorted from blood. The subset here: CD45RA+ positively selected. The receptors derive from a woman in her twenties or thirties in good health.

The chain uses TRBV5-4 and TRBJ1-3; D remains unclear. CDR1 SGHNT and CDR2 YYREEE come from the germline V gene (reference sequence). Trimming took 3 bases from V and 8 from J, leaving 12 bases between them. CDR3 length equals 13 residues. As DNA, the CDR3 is TGTGCCAGCAGCTCCTACCCTGGGTACACCATATATTTT. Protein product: CASSSYPGYTIYF.

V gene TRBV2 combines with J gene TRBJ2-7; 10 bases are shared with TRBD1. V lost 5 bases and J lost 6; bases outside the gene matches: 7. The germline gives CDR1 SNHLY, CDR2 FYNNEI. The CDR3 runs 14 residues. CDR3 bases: TGTGCCAGCAGTTCCGGGACAGGGGAGGTCGAGCAGTACTTC. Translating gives CASSSGTGEVEQYF.

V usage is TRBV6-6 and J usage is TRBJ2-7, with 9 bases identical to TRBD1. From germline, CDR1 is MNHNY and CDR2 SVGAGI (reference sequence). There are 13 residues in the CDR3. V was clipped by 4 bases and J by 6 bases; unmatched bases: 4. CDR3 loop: CASSSGQGGEQYF. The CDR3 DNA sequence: TGTGCCAGCAGTTCGGGACAGGGAGGCGAGCAGTACTTC.

The CDR3: CASSFVAEQFF. The CDR3 coding sequence is TGTGCCAGCAGCTTTGTGGCTGAGCAGTTCTTC. The chain employs TRBV11-2 and TRBJ2-1, with D uncertain. This CDR3 spans 11 amino acids. The germline V gene has CDR1 SGHAT and CDR2 FQNNGV. V was clipped by 3 bases and J by 9 bases, with 6 bases between them. Based on the CDR3 plus reference TRBV11-2 and TRBJ2-1, the full variable domain is EAGVAQSPRYKIIEKRQSVAFWCNPISGHATLYWYQQILGQGPKLLIQFQNNGVVDDSQLPKDRFSAERLKGVDSTLKIQPAKLEDSAVYLCASSFVAEQFFGPGTRLTVL.

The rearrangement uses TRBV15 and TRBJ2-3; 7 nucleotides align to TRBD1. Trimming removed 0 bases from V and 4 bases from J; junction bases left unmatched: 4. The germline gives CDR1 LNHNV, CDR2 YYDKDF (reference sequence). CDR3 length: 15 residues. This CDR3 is CATSRDRQGSDTQYF. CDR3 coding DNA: TGTGCCACCAGCAGAGACCGACAGGGATCAGATACGCAGTATTTT.

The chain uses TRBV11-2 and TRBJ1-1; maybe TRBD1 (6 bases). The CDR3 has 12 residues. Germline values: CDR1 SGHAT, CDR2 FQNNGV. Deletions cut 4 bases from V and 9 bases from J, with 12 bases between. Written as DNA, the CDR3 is TGTGCCAGCAGCTCACAGGGAATACAAGCTTTCTTT. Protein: CASSSQGIQAFF.

The CDR3 reads CAISDRDGTYEQYF. Here the CDR3 DNA reads TGTGCCATCAGTGATAGGGACGGAACCTACGAGCAGTACTTC. This sequence joins TRBV10-3 and TRBJ2-7; D tentatively reads TRBD1 or TRBD2 (5 bases each). This CDR3 comprises 14 residues. CDR1 is ENHRY and CDR2 is SYGVKD in the germline V gene. V lost 3 bases to trimming and J lost 2 bases, with 11 bases between them.

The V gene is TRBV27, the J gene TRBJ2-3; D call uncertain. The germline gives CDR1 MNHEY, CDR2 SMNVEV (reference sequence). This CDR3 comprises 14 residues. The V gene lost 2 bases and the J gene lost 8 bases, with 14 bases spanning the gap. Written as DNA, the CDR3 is TGTGCCAGCAGTTTAGTGAACTCCGTGGCTACGCAGTATTTT. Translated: CASSLVNSVATQYF.

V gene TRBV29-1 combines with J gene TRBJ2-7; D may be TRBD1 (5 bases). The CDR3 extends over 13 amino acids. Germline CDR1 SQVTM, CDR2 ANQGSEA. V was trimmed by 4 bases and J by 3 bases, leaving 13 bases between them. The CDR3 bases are TGCAGCGTTGCAGGCCAGGGCGGCTACGAGCAGTACTTC. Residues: CSVAGQGGYEQYF.

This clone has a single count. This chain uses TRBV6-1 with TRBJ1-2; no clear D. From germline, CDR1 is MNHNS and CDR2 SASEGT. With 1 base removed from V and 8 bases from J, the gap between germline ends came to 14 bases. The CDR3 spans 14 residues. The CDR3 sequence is CASSEGAIFVGYTF. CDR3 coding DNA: TGTGCCAGCAGTGAAGGTGCGATCTTTGTGGGCTACACCTTC.

CDR3 bases: TGTGCCAGCAGTTTATCGGGACAGCGATACGAGCAGTACTTC. Its translation is CASSLSGQRYEQYF. The V call is TRBV28, the J call TRBJ2-7; 7 bases are a match to TRBD1. This CDR3 comprises 14 residues. Per the germline V gene, CDR1 is MDHEN and CDR2 is SYDVKM. J gave up 4 bases and V 1 base, and 4 bases lay outside the gene matches.

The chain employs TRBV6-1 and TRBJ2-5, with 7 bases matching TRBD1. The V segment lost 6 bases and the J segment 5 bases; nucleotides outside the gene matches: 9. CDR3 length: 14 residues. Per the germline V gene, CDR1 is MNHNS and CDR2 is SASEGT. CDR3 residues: CASSLTGNRETQYF. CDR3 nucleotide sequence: TGTGCCAGCAGCCTGACAGGGAATAGGGAGACCCAGTACTTC.

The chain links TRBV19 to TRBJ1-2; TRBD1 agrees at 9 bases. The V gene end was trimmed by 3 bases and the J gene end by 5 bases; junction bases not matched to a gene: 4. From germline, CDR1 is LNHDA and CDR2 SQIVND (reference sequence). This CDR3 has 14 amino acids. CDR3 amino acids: CASSMPGTGYGYTF. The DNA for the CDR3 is TGTGCCAGTAGTATGCCTGGGACAGGGTATGGCTACACCTTC.

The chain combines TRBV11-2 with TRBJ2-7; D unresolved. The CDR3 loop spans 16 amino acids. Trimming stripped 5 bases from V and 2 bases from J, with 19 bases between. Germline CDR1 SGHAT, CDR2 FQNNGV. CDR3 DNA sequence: TGTGCCAGCAGCCGGCTCGGAATGAGGCCCACCTACGAGCAGTACTTC. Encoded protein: CASSRLGMRPTYEQYF. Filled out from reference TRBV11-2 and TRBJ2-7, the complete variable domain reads EAGVAQSPRYKIIEKRQSVAFWCNPISGHATLYWYQQILGQGPKLLIQFQNNGVVDDSQLPKDRFSAERLKGVDSTLKIQPAKLEDSAVYLCASSRLGMRPTYEQYFGPGTRLTVT.

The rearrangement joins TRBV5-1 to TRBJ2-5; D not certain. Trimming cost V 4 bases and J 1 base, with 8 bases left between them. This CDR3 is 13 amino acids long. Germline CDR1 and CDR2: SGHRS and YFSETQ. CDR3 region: CASSGLAQETQYF. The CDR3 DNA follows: TGCGCCAGCAGCGGCTTAGCCCAAGAGACCCAGTACTTC.

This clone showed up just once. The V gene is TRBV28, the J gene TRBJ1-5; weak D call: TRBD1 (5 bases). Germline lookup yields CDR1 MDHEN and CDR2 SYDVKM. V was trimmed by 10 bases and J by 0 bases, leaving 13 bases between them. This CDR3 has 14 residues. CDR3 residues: CATKDTLSNQPQHF. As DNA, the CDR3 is TGTGCCACCAAGGACACCCTTAGCAATCAGCCCCAGCATTTT.

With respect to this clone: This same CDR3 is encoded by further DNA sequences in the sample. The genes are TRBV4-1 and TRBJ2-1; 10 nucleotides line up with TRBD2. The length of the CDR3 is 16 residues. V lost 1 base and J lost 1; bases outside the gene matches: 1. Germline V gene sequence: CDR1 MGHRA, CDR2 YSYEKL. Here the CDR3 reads CASSQASGSSYNEQFF. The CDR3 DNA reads TGCGCCAGCAGCCAAGCTAGCGGGAGTTCCTACAATGAGCAGTTCTTC.

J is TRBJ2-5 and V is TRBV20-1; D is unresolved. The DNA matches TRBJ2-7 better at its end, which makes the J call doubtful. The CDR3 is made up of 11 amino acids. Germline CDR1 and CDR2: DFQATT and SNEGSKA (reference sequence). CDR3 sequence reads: CSANNGYEQYF. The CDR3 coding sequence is TGCAGTGCTAATAATGGGTACGAGCAGTACTTC.

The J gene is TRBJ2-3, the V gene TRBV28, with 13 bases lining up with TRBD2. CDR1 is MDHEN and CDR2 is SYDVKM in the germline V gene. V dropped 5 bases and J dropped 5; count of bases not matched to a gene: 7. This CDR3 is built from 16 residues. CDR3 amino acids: CASSIRTSGSRDTQYF. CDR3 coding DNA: TGTGCCAGCAGTATACGGACTAGCGGGAGTCGAGATACGCAGTATTTT. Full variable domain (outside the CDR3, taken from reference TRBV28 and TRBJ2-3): DVKVTQSSRYLVKRTGEKVFLECVQDMDHENMFWYRQDPGLGLRLIYFSYDVKMKEKGDIPEGYSVSREKKERFSLILESASTNQTSMYLCASSIRTSGSRDTQYFGPGTRLTVL.

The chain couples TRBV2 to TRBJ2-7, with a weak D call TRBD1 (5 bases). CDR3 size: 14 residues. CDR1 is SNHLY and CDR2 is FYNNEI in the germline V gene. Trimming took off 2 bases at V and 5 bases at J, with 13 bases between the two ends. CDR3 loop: CASSEHQGPHEQYF. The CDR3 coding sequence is TGTGCCAGCAGTGAACACCAGGGCCCCCACGAGCAGTACTTC.

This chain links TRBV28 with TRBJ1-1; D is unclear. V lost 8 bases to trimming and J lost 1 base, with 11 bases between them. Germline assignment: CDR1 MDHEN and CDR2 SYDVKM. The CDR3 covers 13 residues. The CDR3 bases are TGTGCCAGCTCCTTCTCGGGGAACACTGAAGCTTTCTTT. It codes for CASSFSGNTEAFF.

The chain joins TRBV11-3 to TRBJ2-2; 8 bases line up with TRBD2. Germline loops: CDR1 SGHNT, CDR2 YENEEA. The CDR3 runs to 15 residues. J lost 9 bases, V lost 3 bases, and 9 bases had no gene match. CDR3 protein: CASSFSGISFRELFF. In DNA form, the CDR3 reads TGTGCCAGCAGCTTTAGCGGGATTTCGTTCCGGGAGCTGTTTTTT.

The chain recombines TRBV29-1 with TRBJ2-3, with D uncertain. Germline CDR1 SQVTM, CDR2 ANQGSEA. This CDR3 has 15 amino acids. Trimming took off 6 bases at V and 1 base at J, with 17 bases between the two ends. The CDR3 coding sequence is TGCAGCGTGGGTGCCCCCAGTCCCGGCACAGATACGCAGTATTTT. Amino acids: CSVGAPSPGTDTQYF.

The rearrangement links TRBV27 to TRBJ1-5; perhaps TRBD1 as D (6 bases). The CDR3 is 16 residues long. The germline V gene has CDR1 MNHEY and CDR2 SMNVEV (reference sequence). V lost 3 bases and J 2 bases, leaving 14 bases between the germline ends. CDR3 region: CASSLGHRSGNQPQHF. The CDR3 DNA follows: TGTGCCAGCAGTTTGGGACACCGGAGCGGCAATCAGCCCCAGCATTTT.

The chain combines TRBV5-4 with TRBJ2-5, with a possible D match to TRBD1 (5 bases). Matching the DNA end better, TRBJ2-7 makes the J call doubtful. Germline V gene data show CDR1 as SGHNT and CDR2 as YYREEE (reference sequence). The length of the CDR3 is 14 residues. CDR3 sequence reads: CASSLGGQVYEQYF. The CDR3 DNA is TGTGCCAGCAGCTTGGGGGGCCAAGTCTACGAGCAGTACTTC.

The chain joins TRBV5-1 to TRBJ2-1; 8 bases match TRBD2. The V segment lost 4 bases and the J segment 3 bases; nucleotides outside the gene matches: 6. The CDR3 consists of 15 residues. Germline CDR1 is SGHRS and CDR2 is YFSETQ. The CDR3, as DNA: TGCGCCAGCAGCATTAAGCGGGAGATCTACAATGAGCAGTTCTTC. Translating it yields CASSIKREIYNEQFF.